A single TCR beta chain is shown here with its context. The sample contains more than one DNA sequence encoding this CDR3. The V gene lost 3 bases and the J gene lost 2 bases, with 7 bases spanning the gap. Germline V gene data show CDR1 as KGHSH and CDR2 as LQKENI. The CDR3 is made up of 13 amino acids. This sample was taken from a study of blood T cell repertoires in COVID-19. Study-level information: Donors in the United States, Italy and Spain gave samples during acute or convalescent COVID-19. Sources were T cells, B-cell-depleted T cells, or PBMCs; the material itself was cDNA or gDNA.

Profiled with immunoSEQ multiplex PCR; TCRdb holds only in-frame clones, not every one. This sample has under 500,000 clones, with around nine tenths found just once. The study drew participants aged roughly 18 to 95 years from about two dozen US areas. The chain carries TRBV18 and TRBJ1-2; D not resolved. This receptor was identified in a woman younger than 35 with acute COVID-19. Sequencing input: PBMCs or T cells enriched from blood (not recorded which). CDR3: CASSPDKNYGYTF. CDR3 in DNA: TGTGCCAGCTCACCCGACAAGAACTATGGCTACACCTTC.